This record looks at one TCR beta chain sequence and its context. Antigen: not known. The sample comes from a study of shared clonotypes between healthy human individuals. The study's findings and limits: A handful of donors had 5% to 6% of their naive CD4 clonotypes in common.

Replicate sorted-subset PCRs were loaded with around 200 ng DNA, 25,000 to 30,000 T cell genomes. Sequencing was performed with immunoSEQ multiplex PCR; in TCRdb, only in-frame clones are kept and a portion is missing. Among 2.5 million or so clones, around nine tenths were seen once, and the ten largest hold 0.13% to 0.15%. Subsets obtained from CD4+ cells comprised CD45RA+ naive and CD45RA-negative memory cells. The TCR was taken from a man younger than 35 in good health. What was sequenced was naive CD4+ T cells sorted from blood. This sample's subset: CD45RA+ positively selected.

CDR3 in amino acids: CASSLGGPLERRYEQYF. The CDR3 DNA follows: TGTGCCAGCAGCTTGGGTGGGCCCTTGGAGAGGAGGTACGAGCAGTACTTC. The V and J genes are TRBV5-6 and TRBJ2-7; weak D call: TRBD2 (5 bases). Trimming removed 0 bases at V and 4 bases at J, with 20 bases between. This CDR3 region has 17 residues. CDR1 SGHDT and CDR2 YYEEEE come from the germline V gene.